The subject of this entry is one T cell receptor (beta chain). The data stem from a study of blood T cell repertoires in COVID-19. Study in general: Sites in the United States, Italy and Spain provided acute and convalescent COVID-19 samples. From T cells, B-cell-depleted T cells, or PBMCs came the material, which was cDNA or gDNA.

Germline CDR1 reads MNHNS; CDR2 reads SASEGT. This CDR3 contains 16 residues. V lost 3 bases, J lost 0 bases, and 2 bases stayed unmatched. Some clones are missing from TCRdb's copy, which holds only in-frame ones; the method was immunoSEQ multiplex PCR. The sample holds approximately 170,000 clones, about 86% seen once. This sequence was found in an elderly woman with acute or convalescent COVID-19. This sequence joins TRBV6-1 and TRBJ2-7; 13 bases agree with TRBD2. Sequences were obtained from peripheral blood. This CDR3 is CASSDGTSGISYEQYF. CDR3 sequence (DNA): TGTGCCAGCAGTGATGGGACTAGCGGGATCTCCTACGAGCAGTACTTC.